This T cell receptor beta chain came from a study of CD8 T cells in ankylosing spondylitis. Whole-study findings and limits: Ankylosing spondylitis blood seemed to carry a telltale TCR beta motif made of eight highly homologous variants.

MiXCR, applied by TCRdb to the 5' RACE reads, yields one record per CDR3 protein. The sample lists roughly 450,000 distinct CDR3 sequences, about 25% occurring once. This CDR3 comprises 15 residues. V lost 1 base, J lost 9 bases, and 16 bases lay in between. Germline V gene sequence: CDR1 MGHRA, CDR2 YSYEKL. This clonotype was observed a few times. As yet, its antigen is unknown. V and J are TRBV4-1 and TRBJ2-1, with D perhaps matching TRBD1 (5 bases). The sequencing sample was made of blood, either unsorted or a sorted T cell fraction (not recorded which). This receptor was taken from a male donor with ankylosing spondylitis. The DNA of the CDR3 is TGCGCCAGCAGCCAAGTAGGGCGCAGGGCCGTTGAGCAGTTCTTC. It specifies CASSQVGRRAVEQFF.